These T cell receptor beta chains were read from a single sample in a study of shared clonotypes between healthy human individuals. The protocol was immunoSEQ multiplex PCR, while the TCRdb copy is restricted to in-frame clones and leaves out a portion. This table holds around 2.3 million clones, roughly 95% found once. The sequencing input was naive CD4+ T cells sorted from blood. These receptors came from a man aged 18 to 30 in good health. CDR3s include the opening cysteine and the closing phenylalanine or tryptophan.

J gene: TRBJ1-5; V gene: TRBV6-5; CDR3 protein: CASSPGGRRDQPQHF
J gene: TRBJ2-5; V gene: TRBV5-1; CDR3 protein: CASSSSSGQGSETQYF
J gene: TRBJ1-2; V gene: TRBV30; CDR3 protein: CAWSVAGRYGYTF
J gene: TRBJ2-4; V gene: TRBV4-3; CDR3 protein: CASSPPGTSGGKNIQYF
J gene: TRBJ2-3; V gene: TRBV4-2; CDR3 protein: CASSQPLAGGTDTQYF
J gene: TRBJ1-5; V gene: TRBV28; CDR3 protein: CASSLPTDQPQHF
J gene: TRBJ2-6; V gene: TRBV10-3; CDR3 protein: CAISIGGTARSGANVLTF
J gene: TRBJ1-1; V gene: TRBV6-5; CDR3 protein: CASSPPTGGETEAFF
J gene: TRBJ2-5; V gene: TRBV9; CDR3 protein: CASSATGQGIETQYF
J gene: TRBJ2-3; V gene: TRBV10-3; CDR3 protein: CAISEIPDTQYF
J gene: TRBJ2-6; V gene: TRBV5-1; CDR3 protein: CASVMGAAGANVLTF
J gene: TRBJ2-7; V gene: TRBV5-1; CDR3 protein: CASSPRRAPAGYEQYF
J gene: TRBJ2-7; V gene: TRBV11-2; CDR3 protein: CASSSTYEQYF
J gene: TRBJ2-7; V gene: TRBV18; CDR3 protein: CASSPPMGPYEQYF
J gene: TRBJ1-4; V gene: TRBV2; CDR3 protein: CASIREEGAGELFF
J gene: TRBJ2-5; V gene: TRBV20-1; CDR3 protein: CSASGPETQYF
J gene: TRBJ2-7; V gene: TRBV5-1; CDR3 protein: CASSLTGQGPYEQYF
J gene: TRBJ2-7; V gene: TRBV10-1; CDR3 protein: CASSNRGSSYEQYF
J gene: TRBJ1-6; V gene: TRBV14; CDR3 protein: CASSQVTGLSPLHF
J gene: TRBJ2-7; V gene: TRBV7-3; CDR3 protein: CASSLRGRRDEQYF
J gene: TRBJ2-7; V gene: TRBV6-5; CDR3 protein: CASSGSYEQYF
J gene: TRBJ2-7; V gene: TRBV7-2; CDR3 protein: CASSTGQGSSYEQYF
J gene: TRBJ2-7; V gene: TRBV9; CDR3 protein: CASSVGGLAGVINEQYF
J gene: TRBJ1-1; V gene: TRBV7-6; CDR3 protein: CASSLGPDPAFF
J gene: TRBJ2-5; V gene: TRBV18; CDR3 protein: CASSPGTQETQYF
J gene: TRBJ2-7; V gene: TRBV18; CDR3 protein: CASSPGTSGIYEQYF
J gene: TRBJ2-1; V gene: TRBV28; CDR3 protein: CASSSGTYNEQFF
J gene: TRBJ1-5; V gene: TRBV30; CDR3 protein: CACTGASQPQHF
J gene: TRBJ1-6; V gene: TRBV6-5; CDR3 protein: CASSYTGGNSPLHF
J gene: TRBJ1-1; V gene: TRBV30; CDR3 protein: CAWMRGRDTEAFF
J gene: TRBJ1-5; V gene: TRBV5-6; CDR3 protein: CASSRRDSGGQPQHF
J gene: TRBJ2-2; V gene: TRBV27; CDR3 protein: CASSLSSNTGELFF
J gene: TRBJ2-7; V gene: TRBV6-5; CDR3 protein: CASSLGGTGFIEQYF
J gene: TRBJ2-2; V gene: TRBV7-6; CDR3 protein: CASSLTTGQSTGELFF
J gene: TRBJ2-7; V gene: TRBV6-1; CDR3 protein: CASSEASAGNYEQYF
J gene: TRBJ1-2; V gene: TRBV18; CDR3 protein: CASSPERTGNGYTF
J gene: TRBJ1-2; V gene: TRBV5-6; CDR3 protein: CASSSLGGASYGYTF
J gene: TRBJ1-1; V gene: TRBV5-4; CDR3 protein: CASSPGGHTEAFF
J gene: TRBJ1-1; V gene: TRBV25-1; CDR3 protein: CASLGQTSTEAFF
J gene: TRBJ2-7; V gene: TRBV28; CDR3 protein: CASSSTLGENEQYF
J gene: TRBJ2-1; V gene: TRBV25-1; CDR3 protein: CASSEYPRGGYNEQFF
J gene: TRBJ2-6; V gene: TRBV30; CDR3 protein: CAWSRSLASGANVLTF
J gene: TRBJ1-1; V gene: TRBV9; CDR3 protein: CASSTQQGTNTEAFF
J gene: TRBJ1-5; V gene: TRBV28; CDR3 protein: CASTLDRALENQPQHF
J gene: TRBJ1-3; V gene: TRBV6-1; CDR3 protein: CASSDFRAKGNTIYF
J gene: TRBJ2-7; V gene: TRBV10-3; CDR3 protein: CAISEGDRRTYEQYF
J gene: TRBJ2-2; V gene: TRBV9; CDR3 protein: CASSEGSAANTGELFF
J gene: TRBJ1-3; V gene: TRBV30; CDR3 protein: CAWSAQGLGGNTIYF
J gene: TRBJ1-3; V gene: TRBV6-5; CDR3 protein: CASSSAGTAGNTIYF
J gene: TRBJ1-5; V gene: TRBV6-6; CDR3 protein: CASSFTLRGGNQPQHF
J gene: TRBJ2-4; V gene: TRBV7-8; CDR3 protein: CASSLAIAGEDIQYF
J gene: TRBJ1-4; V gene: TRBV18; CDR3 protein: CASSPPEGLNEKLFF
J gene: TRBJ1-2; V gene: TRBV5-5; CDR3 protein: CASSLAQNGYTF
J gene: TRBJ2-1; V gene: TRBV10-3; CDR3 protein: CASGGNYNEQFF
J gene: TRBJ2-3; V gene: TRBV7-8; CDR3 protein: CASSPSIPDTQYF
J gene: TRBJ1-2; V gene: TRBV7-2; CDR3 protein: CASRPGQATYGYTF
J gene: TRBJ1-1; V gene: TRBV25-1; CDR3 protein: CASSDTYSAEAFF